This T cell receptor (beta chain) was identified in a study of Graves' ophthalmopathy and Graves' hyperthyroidism. At the level of the study: Untreated patients at initial diagnosis provided peripheral blood. Whole-study findings and limits: Ophthalmopathy progression cases were predicted by the model with roughly 71% sensitivity and approximately 74% specificity.

This clonotype was picked up many times. Its antigen is still unknown. The junction departs from the called germline gene at one end, perhaps through a read error. The authors amplified TCR beta CDR3 regions from RNA transcripts. The first-round RT-PCR employed HTBI primers together with the Qiagen OneStep RT-PCR kit. A multiplex PCR was then performed as the second round. TCRdb re-derived calls from the multiplex PCR reads in MiXCR, one entry per CDR3 protein. The sample contains approximately 210,000 distinct CDR3 sequences, 29% of which appear only once. The CDR3 covers 14 residues. Looked up from germline, CDR1 is MNHNS and CDR2 is SASEGT.

The V and J genes are TRBV6-1 and TRBJ2-7; perhaps TRBD2 as D (6 bases). Material for sequencing was peripheral blood. This clonotype was obtained from a man aged 50-59 years with Graves' ophthalmopathy. The CDR3 spells CASSEQGTGDERYF. The CDR3 DNA sequence: TGTGCCAGCAGTGAACAGGGTACGGGGGATGAGCGGTACTTC.